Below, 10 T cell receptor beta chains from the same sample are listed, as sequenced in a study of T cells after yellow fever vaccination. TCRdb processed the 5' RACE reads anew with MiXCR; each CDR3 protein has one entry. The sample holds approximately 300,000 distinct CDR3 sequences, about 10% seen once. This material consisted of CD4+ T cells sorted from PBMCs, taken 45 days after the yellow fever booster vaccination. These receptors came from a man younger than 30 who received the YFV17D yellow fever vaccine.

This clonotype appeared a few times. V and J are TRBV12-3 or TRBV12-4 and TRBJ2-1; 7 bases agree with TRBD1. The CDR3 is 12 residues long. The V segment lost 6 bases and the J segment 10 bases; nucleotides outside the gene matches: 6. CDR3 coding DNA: TGTGCCAGCAGACCACAGGGGCGCGAGCAGTTCTTC. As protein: CASRPQGREQFF.

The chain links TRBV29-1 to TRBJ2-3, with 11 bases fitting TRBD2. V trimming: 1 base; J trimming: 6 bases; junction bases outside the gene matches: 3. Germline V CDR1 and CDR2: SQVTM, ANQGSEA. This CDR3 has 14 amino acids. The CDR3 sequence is CSVEVTSGGDTQYF. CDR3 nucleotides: TGCAGCGTTGAAGTAACTAGCGGGGGTGATACGCAGTATTTT.

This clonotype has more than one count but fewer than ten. As DNA, the CDR3 is TGTGCCAGCAGTTTTATAGGGGACGGCTACACCTTC. As protein: CASSFIGDGYTF. The chain combines TRBV12-3 or TRBV12-4 with TRBJ1-2; D may be TRBD1 (5 bases). The CDR3 totals 12 residues. V was trimmed by 3 bases and J by 8 bases, leaving 10 bases between them.

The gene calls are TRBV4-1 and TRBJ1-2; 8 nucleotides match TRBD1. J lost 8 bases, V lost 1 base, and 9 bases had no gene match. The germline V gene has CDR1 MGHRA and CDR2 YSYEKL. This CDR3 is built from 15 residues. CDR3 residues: CASSQGRGRRSGYTF. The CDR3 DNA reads TGCGCCAGCAGCCAAGGCAGGGGGCGGCGGAGCGGCTACACCTTC.

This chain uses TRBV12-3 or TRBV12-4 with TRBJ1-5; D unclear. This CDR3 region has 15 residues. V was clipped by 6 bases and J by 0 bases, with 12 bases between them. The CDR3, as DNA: TGTGCCAGCAGCCCCGGACTCGCTAGCAATCAGCCCCAGCATTTT. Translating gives CASSPGLASNQPQHF.

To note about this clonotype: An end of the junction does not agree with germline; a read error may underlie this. CDR3 bases: TGTGCTAGCAGCGTCGGGACAGCCTCTGGAAACACCATATATTTT. The encoded protein is CASSVGTASGNTIYF. This rearrangement joins TRBV7-7 to TRBJ1-3; 7 bases map to TRBD1. This CDR3 region has 15 residues. The germline CDR1 and CDR2 sequences are SSHAT and FNYEAQ (reference sequence).

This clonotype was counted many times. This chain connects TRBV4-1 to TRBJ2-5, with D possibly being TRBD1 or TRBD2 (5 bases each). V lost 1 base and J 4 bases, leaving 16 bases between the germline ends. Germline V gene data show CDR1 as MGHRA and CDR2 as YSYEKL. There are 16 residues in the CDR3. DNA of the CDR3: TGCGCCAGCAGCCAAGTGGGCCTGGGGGTCCGAGAGACCCAGTACTTC. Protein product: CASSQVGLGVRETQYF.

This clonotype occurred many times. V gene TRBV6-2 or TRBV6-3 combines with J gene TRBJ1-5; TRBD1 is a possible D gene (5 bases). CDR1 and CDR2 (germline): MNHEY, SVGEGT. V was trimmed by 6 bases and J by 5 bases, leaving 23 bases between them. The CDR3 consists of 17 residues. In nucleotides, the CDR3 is TGTGCCAGCAGCCCAATCCCGACTCGGGGGGTTTATCAGCCCCAGCATTTT. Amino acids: CASSPIPTRGVYQPQHF.

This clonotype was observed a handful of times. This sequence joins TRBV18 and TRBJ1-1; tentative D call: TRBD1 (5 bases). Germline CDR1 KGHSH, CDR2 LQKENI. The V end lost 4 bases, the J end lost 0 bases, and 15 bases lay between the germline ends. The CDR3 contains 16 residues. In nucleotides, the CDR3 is TGTGCCAGCTCACTAAACAAGGGGCGGATGAACACTGAAGCTTTCTTT. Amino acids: CASSLNKGRMNTEAFF.

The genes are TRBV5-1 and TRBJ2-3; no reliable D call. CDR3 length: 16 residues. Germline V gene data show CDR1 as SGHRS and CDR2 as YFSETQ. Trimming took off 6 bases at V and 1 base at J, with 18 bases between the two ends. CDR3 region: CASTTTGPKGTDTQYF. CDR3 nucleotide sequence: TGCGCCAGCACCACGACCGGCCCGAAAGGCACAGATACGCAGTATTTT.